A selection of T cell receptor beta chains follows, all from one sample in a study of shared clonotypes between healthy human individuals. The repertoire was sequenced with immunoSEQ multiplex PCR; TCRdb's copy has only in-frame clones and lacks some. The sample carries about 680,000 clones, about 91% recorded once. The source material was naive CD8+ T cells sorted from blood. The receptors derive from a man aged 25 to 40 in good health. The CDR3 runs from the conserved cysteine through the conserved F or W. D genes are given only for firm matches. Some rows have no size entry. The others give once, few or many, or a class for an expanded clone.

j_gene: TRBJ2-7; d_gene: -; v_gene: TRBV19; abundance: -; CDR3nt: TGTGCCAGTAGTACCGGTTTGGGGGTTGTCTACGAGCAGTACTTC; CDR3aa: CASSTGLGVVYEQYF
j_gene: TRBJ2-2; d_gene: -; v_gene: TRBV10-3; abundance: -; CDR3nt: TGTGCCTTACGGACGGACAACACCGGGGAGCTGTTTTTT; CDR3aa: CALRTDNTGELFF
j_gene: TRBJ1-5; d_gene: -; v_gene: TRBV27; abundance: -; CDR3nt: TGTGCCAGCAGCTGGGGAGGGGGCAATCAGCCCCAGCATTTT; CDR3aa: CASSWGGGNQPQHF
j_gene: TRBJ2-2; d_gene: -; v_gene: TRBV5-4; abundance: -; CDR3nt: TGTGCCAGCAGCTTAGGGGTGAACGGGGAGCTGTTTTTT; CDR3aa: CASSLGVNGELFF
j_gene: TRBJ2-7; d_gene: -; v_gene: TRBV27; abundance: -; CDR3nt: TGTGCCAGCAGTTTATCCCTCCCAGGCTACGAGCAGTACTTC; CDR3aa: CASSLSLPGYEQYF
j_gene: TRBJ2-7; d_gene: TRBD2; v_gene: TRBV15; abundance: -; CDR3nt: TGTGCCACCAGCAGCGGGACTAACTACGAGCAGTACTTC; CDR3aa: CATSSGTNYEQYF
j_gene: TRBJ2-2; d_gene: TRBD1; v_gene: TRBV5-1; abundance: -; CDR3nt: TGCGCCAGCAGCTTGCAGTGGGACAGGAGCACCGGGGAGCTGTTTTTT; CDR3aa: CASSLQWDRSTGELFF
j_gene: TRBJ2-7; d_gene: -; v_gene: TRBV28; abundance: -; CDR3nt: TGTGCCGCAACAGGGACCCCCTACTACTACGAGCAGTACTTC; CDR3aa: CAATGTPYYYEQYF
j_gene: TRBJ2-1; d_gene: TRBD2; v_gene: TRBV9; abundance: -; CDR3nt: TGTGCCAGCAGCGTAGAATCTGGCGATTGGGGACTAGCGGAGAACAATGAGCAGTTCTTC; CDR3aa: CASSVESGDWGLAENNEQFF
j_gene: TRBJ2-1; d_gene: TRBD1; v_gene: TRBV9; abundance: -; CDR3nt: TGTGCCAGCATCGGACAGGGCGACAATGAGCAGTTCTTC; CDR3aa: CASIGQGDNEQFF
j_gene: TRBJ2-1; d_gene: -; v_gene: TRBV27; abundance: -; CDR3nt: TGTGCCAGCAGTTTAGCCTCCGCTTACAATGAGCAGTTCTTC; CDR3aa: CASSLASAYNEQFF
j_gene: TRBJ1-4; d_gene: TRBD1; v_gene: TRBV27; abundance: -; CDR3nt: TGTGCCAGCAGCCCCGGGACAGCAACTAATGAAAAACTGTTTTTT; CDR3aa: CASSPGTATNEKLFF
j_gene: TRBJ1-2; d_gene: -; v_gene: TRBV19; abundance: -; CDR3nt: TGTGCCAGTAGTACGGCAAATCGAAAGACCTATGGCTACACCTTC; CDR3aa: CASSTANRKTYGYTF
j_gene: TRBJ2-7; d_gene: TRBD2; v_gene: TRBV6-5; abundance: -; CDR3nt: TGTGCCAGCAGTTACTCGGGGGGGGTTCGCGAGCAGTACTTC; CDR3aa: CASSYSGGVREQYF
j_gene: TRBJ2-1; d_gene: -; v_gene: TRBV9; abundance: -; CDR3nt: TGTGCCAGCAGCGTACCGGGAACGGGGAATGAGCAGTTCTTC; CDR3aa: CASSVPGTGNEQFF
j_gene: TRBJ1-5; d_gene: TRBD1; v_gene: TRBV2; abundance: -; CDR3nt: TGTGCCAGCAGGGGGAGGGTGGACAGGGATCAGCCCCAGCATTTT; CDR3aa: CASRGRVDRDQPQHF
j_gene: TRBJ2-6; d_gene: -; v_gene: TRBV27; abundance: -; CDR3nt: TGTGCCAGCAGTTTAATTGTGCCAGAACACTCTGGGGCCAACGTCCTGACTTTC; CDR3aa: CASSLIVPEHSGANVLTF
j_gene: TRBJ2-5; d_gene: TRBD2; v_gene: TRBV7-9; abundance: few; CDR3nt: TGTGCCAGCAGCTTACCGGGCGGGGGGGAGACCCAGTACTTC; CDR3aa: CASSLPGGGETQYF
j_gene: TRBJ2-1; d_gene: TRBD1; v_gene: TRBV10-3; abundance: -; CDR3nt: TGTGCCATCAGTGCCCAACAGGGGGCCTCGTACAATGAGCAGTTCTTC; CDR3aa: CAISAQQGASYNEQFF
j_gene: TRBJ1-4; d_gene: TRBD1; v_gene: TRBV7-8; abundance: -; CDR3nt: TGTGCCAGCAGCCTCAGACAGGGGCGGGATGAAAAACTGTTTTTT; CDR3aa: CASSLRQGRDEKLFF
j_gene: TRBJ1-1; d_gene: TRBD1; v_gene: TRBV7-9; abundance: -; CDR3nt: TGTGCCAGCAGCTACCCCGAGGGGGCAAACACTGAAGCTTTCTTT; CDR3aa: CASSYPEGANTEAFF
j_gene: TRBJ2-2; d_gene: TRBD1; v_gene: TRBV7-9; abundance: once; CDR3nt: TGTGCCAGCAGCTTACTCGACAGGGATCCCCCCACCGGGGAGCTGTTTTTT; CDR3aa: CASSLLDRDPPTGELFF
j_gene: TRBJ2-1; d_gene: TRBD2; v_gene: TRBV7-2; abundance: once; CDR3nt: TGTGCCATCCGTAAGCGGGAGGCGTACTACAATGAGCAGTTCTTC; CDR3aa: CAIRKREAYYNEQFF
j_gene: TRBJ2-1; d_gene: TRBD2; v_gene: TRBV7-6; abundance: -; CDR3nt: TGTGCCAGCAGCTCGGGTTTTGCTGCTAGCGGGCAGAGCTCCTACAATGAGCAGTTCTTC; CDR3aa: CASSSGFAASGQSSYNEQFF
j_gene: TRBJ1-1; d_gene: -; v_gene: TRBV6-1; abundance: once; CDR3nt: TGTGCCAGCAGTGTTTATAAGTATGGGGGGGAGAACACTGAAGCTTTCTTT; CDR3aa: CASSVYKYGGENTEAFF
j_gene: TRBJ2-2; d_gene: TRBD2; v_gene: TRBV7-6; abundance: -; CDR3nt: TGTGCCAGCAGCTTCGGACTAGCGGGAGGGAGGACCGGGGAGCTGTTTTTT; CDR3aa: CASSFGLAGGRTGELFF